These T cell receptor beta chains were read from a single sample in a study of shared clonotypes between healthy human individuals. Assay: immunoSEQ multiplex PCR; the TCRdb copy retains only in-frame clones and omits some. The table shows fewer than 1 million clones, with 96% occurring only once. Sequencing was done on a sample of naive CD8+ T cells sorted from blood. The receptors shown here come from a man aged 30 to 39 in good health. Each CDR3 is given with its conserved first and last residue. D genes are given only for firm matches. Rows give clone size only sometimes, using once, few, many, or a class for an expanded clone.

j_call clone_size v_call d_call cdr3_nt cdr3_aa
TRBJ2-7 . TRBV7-8 TRBD2 TGTGCCAGCAGCTTAGCTCGCGGGAGCGGGAGACCTCAGCAGTACTTC CASSLARGSGRPQQYF
TRBJ2-7 . TRBV27 TRBD1 TGTGCCAGCAGTTTACGACAGGGACCCTACGAGCAGTACTTC CASSLRQGPYEQYF
TRBJ2-1 . TRBV27 TRBD2 TGTGCCAGCAGCCCGGGACTAGCGGGAGTCAATGAGCAGTTCTTC CASSPGLAGVNEQFF
TRBJ1-5 . TRBV6-1 . TGTGCCAGCAGTAGGACAGAAAATAGCAATCAGCCCCAGCATTTT CASSRTENSNQPQHF
TRBJ1-1 . TRBV10-2 . TGCGCCAGCAGTGACGGGGGGGGGAACACTGAAGCTTTCTTT CASSDGGGNTEAFF
TRBJ1-4 . TRBV4-1 TRBD1 TGCGCCAGCAGCCAATACCAGGGGGCAGAAAAACTGTTTTTT CASSQYQGAEKLFF
TRBJ2-7 . TRBV5-1 . TGCGCCAGCAGCTTGGAGGCAGGGGCGGGAGTCTACGAGCAGTACTTC CASSLEAGAGVYEQYF
TRBJ2-3 . TRBV5-1 . TGCGCCAGCAGCCCCTGGGGAGATACGCAGTATTTT CASSPWGDTQYF
TRBJ2-7 . TRBV19 . TGTGCCAGTAGTACCTCCCTCTTCCCCTACGAGCAGTACTTC CASSTSLFPYEQYF
TRBJ2-5 . TRBV30 . TGTGCCTGGAGTGTACAGGGTGGGGAGACCCAGTACTTC CAWSVQGGETQYF
TRBJ2-1 . TRBV19 TRBD2 TGTGCCAGTAGTATATCGGGGGGCTCCTACAATGAGCAGTTCTTC CASSISGGSYNEQFF
TRBJ2-2 once TRBV13 . TGTGCCACCATTCCCTTGACGGAAACGAACACCGGGGAGCTGTTTTTT CATIPLTETNTGELFF
TRBJ2-6 . TRBV11-2 . TGTGCGTGCCGGGACATAGAGGTAACTGGGGCCAACGTCCTGACTTTC CACRDIEVTGANVLTF